A selection of T cell receptor beta chains follows, all from one sample in a study of Ad26.COV2.S vaccination and SARS-CoV-2 variants. Assay used: immunoSEQ multiplex PCR; TCRdb lists only in-frame clones, some missing. The top ten hold around 3.6% of the sample, which has about 420,000 clones, approximately 90% seen once. Sample: peripheral blood, taken in a trial of Ad26.COV2.S vaccine versus placebo. The source is a person between 18 and 65 years old who received the Ad26.COV2.S COVID-19 vaccine or a placebo. Each CDR3 is given with its conserved first and last residue. D genes are given only for firm matches. Size is omitted from some rows. Given values are once, few, many or a class for expanded clones.

d_call | v_call | clone_size | cdr3_aa
NA | TRBV29-1 | NA | CSVGSAGNQPQHF
NA | TRBV19 | NA | CAAEGRVSNQPQHF
NA | TRBV19 | NA | CASSMVGEGQPQHF
TRBD1 | TRBV2 | few | CASSEVGQGKPQHF
NA | TRBV4-3 | NA | CASSMGRVQETQYF
TRBD1 | TRBV3-1/TRBV3-2 | NA | CASSLRQGAGELFF
NA | TRBV7-2 | NA | CASSSGTTNEKLFF
NA | TRBV6-5 | few | CASSYVSDINSPLHF
NA | TRBV27 | NA | CASSFRTGMSRISPLHF
NA | TRBV12-5 | NA | CASEGFTEAFF
TRBD1 | TRBV6-5 | once | CATTDRDYGYTF
TRBD1 | TRBV9 | NA | CASSVVRPGQGVYTF
NA | TRBV10-3 | NA | CAINQGLDQPQHF
NA | TRBV7-8 | NA | CASSTEAGANVLTF
NA | TRBV12-3/TRBV12-4 | NA | CASSFKGPYEQYF
NA | TRBV6-2/TRBV6-3 | NA | CASSYGPQELAKNIQYF
TRBD1 | TRBV4-3 | NA | CASSQDPVWTGGQPQHF
NA | TRBV5-4 | NA | CASSLTARDEQFF
TRBD2 | TRBV2 | NA | CASSEYTSGGSLSYEQYF
TRBD1 | TRBV7-9 | NA | CASSPGTERNNEQFF
NA | TRBV6-2/TRBV6-3 | NA | CASSYWEEAFF
NA | TRBV6-6 | NA | CASSARQGRITGELFF
NA | TRBV27 | NA | CASSFTGSAQPQHF
TRBD2 | TRBV5-4 | NA | CASSLESGGGAQETQYF
NA | TRBV6-6 | NA | CASSSRDKGNNEQFF
NA | TRBV15 | NA | CATSRDRVAESSPLHF
NA | TRBV7-9 | once | CASSLRETEAFF
NA | TRBV7-2 | NA | CASSLPRTSTDTQYF
NA | TRBV4-3 | NA | CASSRDDVGYTF
NA | TRBV19 | few | CASGRGTGYEQYF
NA | TRBV30 | NA | CAWSVGAGEQYF
NA | TRBV27 | NA | CASSLRLGTAYEQYF
NA | TRBV24-1 | many | CATSDGMTPGNSPLHF
NA | TRBV5-5 | NA | CASSLVIGRADTQYF
TRBD1 | TRBV7-2 | once | CASSLEFSYGTGNVAQYF
TRBD1 | TRBV5-6 | NA | CASSLWGQGWTEAFF